This section outlines one TCR beta chain sequence together with its context. The antigen is not known. Profiling relied on immunoSEQ multiplex PCR, and the TCRdb table lists in-frame clones only, not all of them. The repertoire holds 80,000 to 100,000 clones, nearly 90% seen once, with about an eighth in the top ten. CDR1 is SGHNT, CDR2 YYREEE, per germline (reference sequence). This CDR3 has 13 residues. V was cut by 5 bases and J by 2 bases, with 10 bases left in between. These data belong to a study of T cell responses to AZD1222 COVID-19 vaccine. General study findings and limits: Unmutated variant regions are reportedly targeted by nearly half of spike-specific TCRs. Compared with day 0, the breadth and depth of the Spike-specific TCR repertoire rose significantly after two doses of AZD1222. White British donors predominated, females outnumbered males, and clonal diversity was possibly underestimated.

This clonotype originated in an adult in good health. Sample: peripheral blood, taken on day 0 of AZD1222 vaccination. This chain joins TRBV5-4 and TRBJ2-5; TRBD1 is a possible D gene (5 bases). CDR3 sequence: CASRSRAQETQYF. CDR3 nucleotides: TGTGCCAGCAGATCCAGGGCACAAGAGACCCAGTACTTC.